A selection of T cell receptor beta chains follows, all from one sample in a study of OX40 agonist ivuxolimab in advanced cancers. Clones were sequenced by immunoSEQ multiplex PCR, and TCRdb holds only the in-frame ones, with some missing. In the table there are 60,000 to 100,000 clones, approximately 90% of which are singletons. Specimen: CD4+ or CD8+ T cells sorted from blood, collected in a trial of the OX40 agonist ivuxolimab. These TCRs come from an adult with an advanced solid tumor such as melanoma, head and neck, liver or kidney cancer. Each CDR3 is given with its conserved first and last residue. Each record gives: V gene, J gene, D gene, CDR3 length, clone size, CDR3 protein, CDR3 DNA. D genes are given only for firm matches. Where a row states a size, it is once, few, many or the class of an expanded clone; other rows omit it.

v_call: TRBV2; j_call: TRBJ2-3; d_call: TRBD2; cdr3_length: 20; clone_size: NA; cdr3_aa: CASTAIYTGTSGGPTDTQYF; cdr3_nt: TGTGCCAGCACTGCTATCTATACCGGGACTAGCGGGGGCCCCACAGATACGCAGTATTTT
v_call: TRBV27; j_call: TRBJ1-2; d_call: TRBD1; cdr3_length: 16; clone_size: NA; cdr3_aa: CASSPSTGSDWYGYTF; cdr3_nt: TGTGCCAGCAGTCCGTCGACAGGGAGCGATTGGTATGGCTACACCTTC
v_call: TRBV6-5; j_call: TRBJ2-2; d_call: NA; cdr3_length: 14; clone_size: NA; cdr3_aa: CASTPLRVAGELFF; cdr3_nt: TGTGCCAGCACTCCCCTCCGGGTTGCCGGGGAGCTGTTTTTT
v_call: TRBV27; j_call: TRBJ2-5; d_call: NA; cdr3_length: 14; clone_size: NA; cdr3_aa: CASSPGTAGETQYF; cdr3_nt: TGTGCCAGCAGTCCAGGGACCGCGGGGGAGACCCAGTACTTC
v_call: TRBV29-1; j_call: TRBJ1-2; d_call: NA; cdr3_length: 17; clone_size: NA; cdr3_aa: CSVEDLPSENPKWGYTF; cdr3_nt: TGCAGCGTTGAAGATCTTCCGTCGGAGAACCCTAAGTGGGGCTACACCTTC
v_call: TRBV30; j_call: TRBJ1-6; d_call: NA; cdr3_length: 13; clone_size: NA; cdr3_aa: CAWNEGNNSPLHF; cdr3_nt: TGTGCCTGGAACGAGGGTAATAATTCACCCCTCCACTTT
v_call: TRBV2; j_call: TRBJ1-2; d_call: NA; cdr3_length: 14; clone_size: NA; cdr3_aa: CASSESIKAYGYTF; cdr3_nt: TGTGCCAGCAGTGAATCGATAAAGGCCTATGGCTACACCTTC
v_call: TRBV11-3; j_call: TRBJ2-7; d_call: NA; cdr3_length: 13; clone_size: NA; cdr3_aa: CASSFHSSYEQYF; cdr3_nt: TGTGCCAGCAGCTTTCACTCCTCCTACGAGCAGTACTTC
v_call: TRBV10-1; j_call: TRBJ2-2; d_call: NA; cdr3_length: 14; clone_size: NA; cdr3_aa: CASSDPGDTGELFF; cdr3_nt: TGCGCCAGCAGTGACCCAGGGGACACCGGGGAGCTGTTTTTT
v_call: TRBV5-6; j_call: TRBJ2-7; d_call: NA; cdr3_length: 14; clone_size: NA; cdr3_aa: CASSFPTGGYEQYF; cdr3_nt: TGTGCCAGCAGCTTCCCGACAGGAGGGTACGAGCAGTACTTC
v_call: TRBV25-1; j_call: TRBJ1-2; d_call: TRBD1; cdr3_length: 15; clone_size: NA; cdr3_aa: CASSGGGQGGYGYTF; cdr3_nt: TGTGCCAGCAGTGGTGGAGGACAGGGGGGCTATGGCTACACCTTC
v_call: TRBV2; j_call: TRBJ2-3; d_call: TRBD2; cdr3_length: 15; clone_size: NA; cdr3_aa: CASRGLAGVTDTQYF; cdr3_nt: TGTGCCAGCAGAGGACTAGCGGGGGTCACAGATACGCAGTATTTT
v_call: TRBV29-1; j_call: TRBJ1-1; d_call: NA; cdr3_length: 12; clone_size: NA; cdr3_aa: CSDAPGALSPFF; cdr3_nt: TGCAGCGACGCCCCGGGAGCCCTAAGCCCTTTCTTT
v_call: TRBV5-6; j_call: TRBJ2-7; d_call: TRBD1; cdr3_length: 15; clone_size: NA; cdr3_aa: CASSLGGTGSYEQYF; cdr3_nt: TGTGCCAGCAGCTTGGGAGGGACAGGGTCCTACGAGCAGTACTTC
v_call: TRBV2; j_call: TRBJ1-1; d_call: NA; cdr3_length: 12; clone_size: once; cdr3_aa: CAAPGSNTEAFF; cdr3_nt: TGTGCCGCTCCGGGTTCGAACACTGAAGCTTTCTTT
v_call: TRBV4-1; j_call: TRBJ1-2; d_call: NA; cdr3_length: 15; clone_size: few; cdr3_aa: CASSPGQPDFYGYTF; cdr3_nt: TGCGCCAGCAGCCCCGGACAGCCAGACTTCTATGGCTACACCTTC
v_call: TRBV20-1; j_call: TRBJ2-7; d_call: NA; cdr3_length: 11; clone_size: NA; cdr3_aa: CSAFTGYEQYF; cdr3_nt: TGCAGTGCTTTCACAGGCTACGAGCAGTACTTC
v_call: TRBV4-1; j_call: TRBJ2-2; d_call: NA; cdr3_length: 12; clone_size: NA; cdr3_aa: CASRDFTGELFF; cdr3_nt: TGCGCCAGCAGGGATTTTACCGGGGAGCTGTTTTTT
v_call: TRBV9; j_call: TRBJ2-1; d_call: TRBD2; cdr3_length: 19; clone_size: NA; cdr3_aa: CASSVGGGWGERGYNEQFF; cdr3_nt: TGTGCCAGCAGCGTAGGAGGAGGGTGGGGCGAGCGGGGATACAATGAGCAGTTCTTC
v_call: TRBV6-1; j_call: TRBJ2-7; d_call: NA; cdr3_length: 13; clone_size: NA; cdr3_aa: CARSPTQYYEQYF; cdr3_nt: TGTGCCCGCAGCCCTACACAATACTACGAGCAGTACTTC
v_call: TRBV28; j_call: TRBJ1-2; d_call: NA; cdr3_length: 13; clone_size: NA; cdr3_aa: CASSHDVGDGYTF; cdr3_nt: TGTGCCAGCAGTCATGACGTCGGCGATGGCTACACCTTC
v_call: TRBV7-2; j_call: TRBJ1-2; d_call: NA; cdr3_length: 13; clone_size: NA; cdr3_aa: CASSRPSGNGYTF; cdr3_nt: TGTGCCAGCAGCCGCCCCTCCGGGAACGGCTACACCTTC
v_call: TRBV5-6; j_call: TRBJ1-2; d_call: NA; cdr3_length: 13; clone_size: NA; cdr3_aa: CATRDAGVRGYTF; cdr3_nt: TGTGCCACCCGGGACGCAGGGGTTCGCGGCTACACCTTC
v_call: TRBV19; j_call: TRBJ2-2; d_call: NA; cdr3_length: 14; clone_size: NA; cdr3_aa: CASSIVAGSGELFF; cdr3_nt: TGTGCCAGTAGTATCGTGGCAGGGAGCGGGGAGCTGTTTTTT
v_call: TRBV5-1; j_call: TRBJ1-1; d_call: TRBD1; cdr3_length: 17; clone_size: NA; cdr3_aa: CASSGRTGLRMNTEAFF; cdr3_nt: TGCGCCAGCAGCGGACGGACAGGGCTCCGCATGAACACTGAAGCTTTCTTT
v_call: TRBV5-1; j_call: TRBJ2-7; d_call: NA; cdr3_length: 16; clone_size: once; cdr3_aa: CASSLAGNPVSYEQYF; cdr3_nt: TGCGCCAGCAGCTTGGCCGGCAACCCGGTTTCCTACGAGCAGTACTTC
v_call: TRBV28; j_call: TRBJ1-5; d_call: NA; cdr3_length: 13; clone_size: NA; cdr3_aa: CASREGSNQPQHF; cdr3_nt: TGTGCCAGCAGAGAGGGGAGCAATCAGCCCCAGCATTTT
v_call: TRBV6-4; j_call: TRBJ2-1; d_call: TRBD2; cdr3_length: 17; clone_size: NA; cdr3_aa: CASSDSASGGLYNEQFF; cdr3_nt: TGTGCCAGCAGTGACTCTGCGAGCGGGGGCCTTTACAATGAGCAGTTCTTC
v_call: TRBV29-1; j_call: TRBJ1-2; d_call: NA; cdr3_length: 14; clone_size: NA; cdr3_aa: CSVEDSTVNYGYTF; cdr3_nt: TGCAGCGTTGAAGACTCGACAGTTAACTATGGCTACACCTTC
v_call: TRBV5-6; j_call: TRBJ1-2; d_call: TRBD1; cdr3_length: 18; clone_size: NA; cdr3_aa: CATSSSPGQGVFSYGYTF; cdr3_nt: TGTGCCACCTCCTCCTCCCCGGGACAGGGGGTATTCAGTTATGGCTACACCTTC
v_call: TRBV4-3; j_call: TRBJ2-7; d_call: TRBD2; cdr3_length: 15; clone_size: NA; cdr3_aa: CASSQGSGNSYEQYF; cdr3_nt: TGCGCCAGCAGCCAAGGCAGCGGGAACTCCTACGAGCAGTACTTC
v_call: TRBV4-3; j_call: TRBJ2-7; d_call: NA; cdr3_length: 15; clone_size: NA; cdr3_aa: CASSPGDSKAYEQYF; cdr3_nt: TGCGCCAGCAGCCCTGGGGACTCAAAAGCCTACGAGCAGTACTTC
v_call: TRBV19; j_call: TRBJ2-7; d_call: NA; cdr3_length: 14; clone_size: NA; cdr3_aa: CALEGPPCSYEQYF; cdr3_nt: TGTGCCTTGGAGGGACCGCCCTGCTCCTACGAGCAGTACTTC
v_call: TRBV27; j_call: TRBJ2-5; d_call: TRBD2; cdr3_length: 15; clone_size: NA; cdr3_aa: CASSTMRGGGETQYF; cdr3_nt: TGTGCCAGCTCAACAATGCGGGGGGGCGGAGAGACCCAGTACTTC
v_call: TRBV18; j_call: TRBJ2-1; d_call: TRBD1; cdr3_length: 15; clone_size: NA; cdr3_aa: CASSPVQGAYNEQFF; cdr3_nt: TGTGCCAGCTCACCGGTACAGGGGGCCTACAATGAGCAGTTCTTC
v_call: TRBV19; j_call: TRBJ2-7; d_call: TRBD1; cdr3_length: 14; clone_size: NA; cdr3_aa: CASSDRGRAYEQYF; cdr3_nt: TGTGCCAGTAGTGACAGGGGGCGAGCGTATGAGCAGTACTTC
v_call: TRBV7-9; j_call: TRBJ2-3; d_call: NA; cdr3_length: 13; clone_size: NA; cdr3_aa: CASSSAGTDTQYF; cdr3_nt: TGTGCCAGCAGCTCCGCGGGCACAGATACGCAGTATTTT
v_call: TRBV7-8; j_call: TRBJ2-3; d_call: NA; cdr3_length: 14; clone_size: NA; cdr3_aa: CASSPLRGTDTQYF; cdr3_nt: TGTGCCAGCAGCCCTCTACGGGGTACAGATACGCAGTATTTT
v_call: TRBV15; j_call: TRBJ2-7; d_call: TRBD1; cdr3_length: 15; clone_size: NA; cdr3_aa: CATSRAAGTGYEQYF; cdr3_nt: TGTGCCACCAGCAGAGCGGCCGGGACAGGTTACGAGCAGTACTTC
v_call: TRBV27; j_call: TRBJ2-1; d_call: NA; cdr3_length: 14; clone_size: NA; cdr3_aa: CASSAGRPPNEQFF; cdr3_nt: TGTGCCAGCAGTGCGGGGCGCCCTCCCAATGAGCAGTTCTTC
v_call: TRBV5-1; j_call: TRBJ2-3; d_call: NA; cdr3_length: 12; clone_size: NA; cdr3_aa: CASSFSTDTQYF; cdr3_nt: TGCGCCAGCAGCTTTTCCACAGATACGCAGTATTTT
v_call: TRBV19; j_call: TRBJ2-1; d_call: TRBD2; cdr3_length: 17; clone_size: NA; cdr3_aa: CASSSRPLAGAYNEQFF; cdr3_nt: TGTGCCAGTAGTAGCAGGCCGCTAGCGGGGGCCTACAATGAGCAGTTCTTC
v_call: TRBV4-1; j_call: TRBJ2-1; d_call: NA; cdr3_length: 14; clone_size: NA; cdr3_aa: CASSQEPGYNEQFF; cdr3_nt: TGCGCCAGCAGCCAAGAACCCGGCTACAATGAGCAGTTCTTC
v_call: TRBV6-1; j_call: TRBJ1-5; d_call: NA; cdr3_length: 15; clone_size: NA; cdr3_aa: CASRSTGNSNQPQHF; cdr3_nt: TGTGCCAGCAGAAGTACAGGGAATAGCAATCAGCCCCAGCATTTT
v_call: TRBV11-2; j_call: TRBJ2-2; d_call: NA; cdr3_length: 12; clone_size: NA; cdr3_aa: CASILGTGELFF; cdr3_nt: TGTGCCAGCATCCTTGGCACCGGGGAGCTGTTTTTT
v_call: TRBV13; j_call: TRBJ2-7; d_call: NA; cdr3_length: 13; clone_size: NA; cdr3_aa: CASSSIQGREQYF; cdr3_nt: TGTGCCAGCAGCTCCATTCAGGGACGCGAGCAGTACTTC
v_call: TRBV4-1; j_call: TRBJ2-5; d_call: NA; cdr3_length: 14; clone_size: NA; cdr3_aa: CASSQEAVQETQYF; cdr3_nt: TGCGCCAGCAGCCAAGAAGCCGTCCAAGAGACCCAGTACTTC
v_call: TRBV9; j_call: TRBJ2-5; d_call: TRBD1; cdr3_length: 14; clone_size: NA; cdr3_aa: CASSAGQGRETQYF; cdr3_nt: TGTGCCAGCAGCGCCGGACAGGGGAGGGAGACCCAGTACTTC
v_call: TRBV6-6; j_call: TRBJ1-4; d_call: NA; cdr3_length: 14; clone_size: NA; cdr3_aa: CASSYVGSNEKLFF; cdr3_nt: TGTGCCAGCAGTTACGTCGGGAGTAATGAAAAACTGTTTTTT
v_call: TRBV2; j_call: TRBJ2-7; d_call: NA; cdr3_length: 12; clone_size: NA; cdr3_aa: CASINEAYEQYF; cdr3_nt: TGTGCCAGCATCAACGAGGCCTACGAGCAGTACTTC